Listed below are T cell receptor beta chains from one sample, sequenced in a study of T cell responses to AZD1222 COVID-19 vaccine. Clones were sequenced by immunoSEQ multiplex PCR, and TCRdb holds only the in-frame ones, with some missing. The table has about 120,000 clones, 92% seen once. Sequenced material: peripheral blood, taken on day 0 of AZD1222 vaccination. These receptors were taken from an adult in good health. The CDR3 runs from the conserved cysteine through the conserved F or W. The D gene is left open where the match is weak. Only some rows state a clone size, as once, few, many or a class for expanded clones.

TRBV4-1	TRBD2	TRBJ2-2	NA	CASSHPTAGTSGGSGTGELFF	TGCGCCAGCAGCCATCCGACTGCCGGGACTAGCGGGGGGTCGGGCACCGGGGAGCTGTTTTTT
TRBV7-9	TRBD1	TRBJ1-1	NA	CASSFHRDRATEAFF	TGTGCCAGCAGCTTCCACCGGGACAGGGCCACTGAAGCTTTCTTT
TRBV10-3	NA	TRBJ1-1	NA	CAISEFQGEAFF	TGTGCCATCAGTGAGTTCCAGGGGGAAGCTTTCTTT
TRBV10-3	TRBD1	TRBJ1-2	few	CAISSQGSEIYGYTF	TGTGCCATCAGTTCACAGGGGTCGGAAATCTATGGCTACACCTTC
TRBV10-1	TRBD1	TRBJ1-4	NA	CASSESTGVREKLFF	TGCGCCAGCAGTGAGTCGACAGGGGTTCGCGAAAAACTGTTTTTT
TRBV28	NA	TRBJ1-6	NA	CASSLPVHKSSYNSPLHF	TGTGCCAGCAGTTTACCCGTCCATAAGAGCTCCTATAATTCACCCCTCCACTTT
TRBV30	TRBD2	TRBJ2-1	NA	CACSSAGGSEQFF	TGTGCCTGCTCCTCAGCGGGAGGATCTGAGCAGTTCTTC
TRBV5-1	NA	TRBJ2-1	NA	CASRDLKSSYNEQFF	TGCGCCAGCAGGGACCTAAAAAGCTCCTACAATGAGCAGTTCTTC
TRBV11-2	NA	TRBJ2-7	NA	CASKTGQSSYEQYF	TGTGCCAGCAAAACCGGACAGAGCTCCTACGAGCAGTACTTC
TRBV6-6	NA	TRBJ1-1	NA	CASSYGGSGEAFF	TGTGCCAGCAGTTACGGGGGATCAGGTGAAGCTTTCTTT
TRBV27	NA	TRBJ1-3	NA	CASSSAGRPGNTIYF	TGTGCCAGCAGTTCTGCGGGGAGACCTGGAAACACCATATATTTT
TRBV5-8	NA	TRBJ1-5	NA	CASSLEGAWNQPQHF	TGTGCCAGCAGCTTGGAAGGGGCCTGGAATCAGCCCCAGCATTTT
TRBV7-2	TRBD1	TRBJ2-5	NA	CASSLTGGEETQYF	TGTGCCAGCAGCTTAACAGGGGGCGAAGAGACCCAGTACTTC
TRBV5-1	TRBD2	TRBJ2-1	NA	CATKIAGAYNEQFF	TGCGCCACCAAGATAGCGGGAGCCTACAATGAGCAGTTCTTC
TRBV5-6	NA	TRBJ1-1	NA	CASSPLESGNTEAFF	TGTGCCAGCAGCCCTCTTGAGTCGGGGAACACTGAAGCTTTCTTT
TRBV5-6	NA	TRBJ2-1	once	CASSLAGNEQFF	TGTGCCAGCAGCTTGGCCGGGAATGAGCAGTTCTTC
TRBV19	TRBD1	TRBJ2-7	NA	CASKDRGSDEQYF	TGTGCCAGTAAAGACAGGGGGTCCGACGAGCAGTACTTC
TRBV21-1	NA	TRBJ1-2	NA	CASSKVQGTSQIFYGYTF	TGTGCCAGCAGCAAAGTACAGGGAACGTCCCAGATATTTTATGGCTACACCTTC
TRBV27	TRBD1	TRBJ1-5	NA	CASRAGDRANQPQHF	TGTGCCAGCAGGGCCGGGGACAGGGCTAATCAGCCCCAGCATTTT
TRBV6-5	TRBD2	TRBJ2-1	NA	CASNQRENADNEQFF	TGTGCCAGCAATCAGCGGGAGAACGCGGACAATGAGCAGTTCTTC
TRBV12-3/TRBV12-4	NA	TRBJ1-1	NA	CASKFGGQEAFF	TGTGCCAGCAAGTTCGGGGGACAAGAAGCTTTCTTT
TRBV29-1	TRBD1	TRBJ2-2	NA	CSVEALLRTGHTGELFF	TGCAGCGTTGAAGCACTCCTCCGGACAGGACACACCGGGGAGCTGTTTTTT
TRBV27	TRBD1	TRBJ1-4	NA	CASSPYRGSEKLFF	TGTGCCAGCAGTCCGTACAGGGGCAGCGAAAAACTGTTTTTT
TRBV6-5	TRBD1	TRBJ1-2	NA	CASRRRQGGGYTF	TGTGCCAGCAGGAGACGACAGGGCGGTGGCTACACCTTC